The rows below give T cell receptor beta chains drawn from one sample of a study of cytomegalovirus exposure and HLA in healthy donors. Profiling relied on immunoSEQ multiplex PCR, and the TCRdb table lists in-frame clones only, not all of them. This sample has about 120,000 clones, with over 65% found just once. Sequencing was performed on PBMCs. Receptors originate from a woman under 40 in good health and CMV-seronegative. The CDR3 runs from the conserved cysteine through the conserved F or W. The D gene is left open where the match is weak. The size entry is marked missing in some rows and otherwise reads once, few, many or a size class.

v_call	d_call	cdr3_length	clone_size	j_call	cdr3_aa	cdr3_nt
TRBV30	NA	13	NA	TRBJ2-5	CAWSPQGKETQYF	TGTGCCTGGAGTCCGCAGGGGAAAGAGACCCAGTACTTC
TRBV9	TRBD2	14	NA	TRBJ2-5	CASSVNGGVETQYF	TGTGCCAGCAGCGTGAACGGGGGGGTTGAGACCCAGTACTTC
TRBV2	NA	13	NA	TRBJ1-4	CASSGQLNEKLFF	TGTGCCAGCAGTGGACAGCTTAATGAAAAACTGTTTTTT
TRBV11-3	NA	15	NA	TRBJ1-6	CASSFRSSYNSPLHF	TGTGCCAGCAGCTTCCGTAGCTCCTATAATTCACCCCTCCACTTT
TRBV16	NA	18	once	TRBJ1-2	CASSQEKDRFSIPYGYTF	TGTGCCAGCAGCCAAGAGAAGGACAGATTTTCTATCCCATATGGCTACACCTTC
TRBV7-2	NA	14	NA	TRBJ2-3	CASSPGPGGRTQYF	TGTGCCAGCAGCCCCGGGCCGGGGGGCCGTACGCAGTATTTT
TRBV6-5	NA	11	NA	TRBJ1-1	CASSGHRVAFF	TGTGCCAGCAGTGGTCACAGGGTGGCTTTCTTT
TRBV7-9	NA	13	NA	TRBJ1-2	CAGGRGGDYGYTF	TGTGCCGGAGGACGGGGGGGCGACTATGGCTACACCTTC
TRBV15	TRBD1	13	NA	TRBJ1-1	CATEGTEGTEAFF	TGTGCCACCGAAGGGACAGAGGGCACTGAAGCTTTCTTT
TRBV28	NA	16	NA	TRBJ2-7	CATFPAGSRWSYEQYF	TGTGCCACCTTCCCCGCCGGGTCCCGGTGGTCCTACGAGCAGTACTTC
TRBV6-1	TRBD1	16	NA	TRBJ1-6	CASSEARDRGNSPLHF	TGTGCCAGCAGTGAAGCCCGGGACAGGGGGAACTCACCCCTCCACTTT
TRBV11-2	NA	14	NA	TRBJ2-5	CASSLLLGGTPDYF	TGTGCCAGCAGCTTACTCCTAGGCGGGACTCCAGACTACTTC
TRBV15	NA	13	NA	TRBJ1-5	CATSRAGDQPQHF	TGTGCCACCAGCAGAGCGGGGGATCAGCCCCAGCATTTT
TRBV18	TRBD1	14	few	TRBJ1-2	CASSRQGEGYGYTF	TGTGCCAGCTCTCGACAGGGGGAAGGCTATGGCTACACCTTC
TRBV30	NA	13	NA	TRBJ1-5	CAASGEYNQPQHF	TGTGCGGCTAGTGGGGAGTACAATCAGCCCCAGCATTTT
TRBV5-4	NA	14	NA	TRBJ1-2	CASSLETGSVGYTF	TGTGCCAGCAGCTTAGAAACAGGGTCTGTTGGCTACACCTTC
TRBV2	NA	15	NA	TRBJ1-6	CASRTGPIYNSPLHF	TGTGCCAGCAGAACAGGGCCGATCTATAATTCACCCCTTCACTTT
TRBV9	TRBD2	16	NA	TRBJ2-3	CASSAKGAGGPDTQYF	TGTGCCAGCAGCGCAAAAGGGGCGGGGGGCCCAGATACGCAGTATTTT
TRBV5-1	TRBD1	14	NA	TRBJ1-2	CASSPGTGNYGYTF	TGCGCCAGCAGCCCCGGGACAGGGAACTATGGCTACACCTTC
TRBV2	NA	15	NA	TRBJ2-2	CARGLHQGSTGELFF	TGTGCCAGGGGCCTACATCAGGGGAGCACCGGGGAGCTGTTTTTT
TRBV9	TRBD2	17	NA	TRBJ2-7	CASSPTSGGSGRHEQYF	TGTGCCAGCAGCCCGACTAGCGGGGGGTCGGGGAGGCACGAGCAGTACTTC
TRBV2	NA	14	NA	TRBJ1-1	CASSDRGGNTEAFF	TGTGCCAGCAGTGATCGGGGGGGGAACACTGAAGCTTTCTTT
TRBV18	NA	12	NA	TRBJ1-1	CASSPTGPEAFF	TGTGCCAGCTCACCAACGGGTCCTGAAGCTTTCTTT
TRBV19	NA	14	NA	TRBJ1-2	CASKALQGGYGYTF	TGTGCCAGTAAGGCATTACAGGGCGGCTATGGCTACACCTTC
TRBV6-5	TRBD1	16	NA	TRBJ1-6	CASSYNTGVYNSPLHF	TGTGCCAGCAGTTACAACACAGGGGTCTATAATTCACCCCTCCACTTT
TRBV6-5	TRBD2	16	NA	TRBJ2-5	CASSYGLATLGETQYF	TGTGCCAGCAGTTACGGACTAGCAACCCTAGGGGAGACCCAGTACTTC
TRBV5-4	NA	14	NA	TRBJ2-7	CASSLVGASYEQYF	TGTGCCAGCAGCTTGGTTGGGGCCTCCTACGAGCAGTACTTC
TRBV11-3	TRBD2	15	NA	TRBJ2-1	CASSKIAGGPGEQFF	TGTGCCAGCAGCAAGATAGCGGGGGGGCCAGGTGAGCAGTTCTTC
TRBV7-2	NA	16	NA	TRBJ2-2	CASSYLGAANTGELFF	TGTGCCAGCAGCTATCTAGGGGCCGCGAACACCGGGGAGCTGTTTTTT
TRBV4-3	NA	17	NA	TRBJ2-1	CASSQDIELSSYNEQFF	TGCGCCAGCAGCCAAGATATTGAGCTCTCCTCCTACAATGAGCAGTTCTTC
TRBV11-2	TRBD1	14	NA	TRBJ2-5	CASSYQGARETQYF	TGTGCCAGCAGTTACCAGGGGGCGCGGGAGACCCAGTACTTC
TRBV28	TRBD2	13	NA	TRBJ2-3	CATIAGGADTQYF	TGTGCCACCATCGCGGGGGGGGCAGATACGCAGTATTTT
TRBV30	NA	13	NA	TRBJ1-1	CAWSVQPNTEAFF	TGTGCCTGGAGTGTACAGCCGAACACTGAAGCTTTCTTT
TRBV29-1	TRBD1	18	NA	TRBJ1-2	CSVEEGGQDNRGWSGYTF	TGCAGCGTTGAAGAAGGAGGACAGGACAACCGCGGCTGGTCCGGCTACACCTTC
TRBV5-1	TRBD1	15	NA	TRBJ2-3	CASSLLGQRTDTQYF	TGCGCCAGCAGCTTGTTGGGACAGCGCACAGATACGCAGTATTTT
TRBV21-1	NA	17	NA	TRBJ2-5	CASSNRPGQGFCETQYF	TGTGCCAGCAGCAACCGACCGGGACAGGGTTTTTGTGAGACCCAGTACTTC
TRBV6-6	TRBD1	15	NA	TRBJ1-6	CASNKQGNSNSPLHF	TGTGCCAGCAACAAACAGGGGAACAGTAATTCACCCCTCCACTTT
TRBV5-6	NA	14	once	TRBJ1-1	CASSLVGSATEAFF	TGTGCCAGCAGCTTGGTCGGGTCGGCCACTGAAGCTTTCTTT
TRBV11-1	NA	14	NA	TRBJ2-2	CASSRGGNTGELFF	TGTGCCAGCAGCAGGGGAGGAAACACCGGGGAGCTGTTTTTT
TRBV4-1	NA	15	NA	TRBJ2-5	CASSQESSRGETQYF	TGCGCCAGCAGCCAAGAGTCTAGCCGGGGTGAGACCCAGTACTTC
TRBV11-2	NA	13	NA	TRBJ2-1	CASSTGLDNEQFF	TGTGCCAGCAGTACGGGTTTGGACAATGAGCAGTTCTTC
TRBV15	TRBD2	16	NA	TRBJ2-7	CATSRDIVAGAYEQYF	TGTGCCACCAGCAGAGATATAGTTGCGGGGGCCTACGAGCAGTACTTC
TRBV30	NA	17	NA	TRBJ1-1	CAWTPISGILKNTEAFF	TGTGCCTGGACGCCTATATCGGGGATCCTTAAGAACACTGAAGCTTTCTTT
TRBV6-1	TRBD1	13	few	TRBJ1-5	CASRGTGTQPQHF	TGTGCCAGCAGGGGGACAGGGACTCAGCCCCAGCATTTT
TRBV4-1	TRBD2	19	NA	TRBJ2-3	CASSQDLSGAGGRGDTQYF	TGCGCCAGCAGCCAAGATCTATCTGGAGCGGGGGGGCGGGGAGATACGCAGTATTTT
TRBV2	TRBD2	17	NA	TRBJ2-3	CASRTRGGWGGTDTQYF	TGTGCCAGCAGGACCCGGGGGGGCTGGGGAGGAACAGATACGCAGTATTTT
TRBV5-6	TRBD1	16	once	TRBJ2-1	CASSVVAGTGENEQFF	TGTGCCAGCAGCGTAGTTGCCGGGACAGGGGAAAATGAGCAGTTCTTC
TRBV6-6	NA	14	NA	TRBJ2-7	CASSPRGAGFEQYF	TGTGCCAGCAGCCCCCGGGGGGCGGGCTTTGAGCAGTACTTC
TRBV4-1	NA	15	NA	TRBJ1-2	CASSQVQQANYGYTF	TGCGCCAGCAGCCAAGTACAACAGGCCAACTATGGCTACACCTTC